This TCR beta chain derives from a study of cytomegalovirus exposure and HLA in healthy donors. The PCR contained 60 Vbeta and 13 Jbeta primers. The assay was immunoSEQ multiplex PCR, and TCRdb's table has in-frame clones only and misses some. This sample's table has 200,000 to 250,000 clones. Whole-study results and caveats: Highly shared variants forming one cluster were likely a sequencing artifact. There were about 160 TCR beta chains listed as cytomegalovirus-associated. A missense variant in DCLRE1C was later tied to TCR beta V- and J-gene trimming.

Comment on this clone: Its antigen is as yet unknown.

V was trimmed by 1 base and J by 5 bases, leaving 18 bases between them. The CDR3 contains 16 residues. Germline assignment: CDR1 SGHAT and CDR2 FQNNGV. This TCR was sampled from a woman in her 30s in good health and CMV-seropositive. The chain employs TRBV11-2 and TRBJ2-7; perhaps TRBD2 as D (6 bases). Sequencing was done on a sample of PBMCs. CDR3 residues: CASSLGGSGRAHEQYF. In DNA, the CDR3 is TGTGCCAGCAGCTTAGGGGGGTCCGGGAGAGCCCACGAGCAGTACTTC.